A single sample gave rise to the 22 T cell receptor beta chains below, sequenced in a study of control samples from healthy donors and cancer patients. The protocol was immunoSEQ multiplex PCR, while the TCRdb copy is restricted to in-frame clones and leaves out a portion. Here the sample spans some 96,000 clones, roughly 93% being singletons. Material: blood. These receptors came from a man between 18 and 29 years old in good health.

The sample holds one count of this clone. The chain links TRBV19 to TRBJ1-6; 7 positions match TRBD1. Germline assignment: CDR1 LNHDA and CDR2 SQIVND (reference sequence). J gave up 5 bases and V 6 bases, and 7 bases lay outside the gene matches. The CDR3 is made up of 15 amino acids. CDR3 residues: CASRTTGTDNSPLHF. The CDR3 region has the DNA TGTGCCAGTAGGACCACCGGGACAGATAATTCACCCCTCCACTTT.

The genes are TRBV5-6 and TRBJ1-3, with D unclear. This CDR3 spans 15 amino acids. Deletions cut 2 bases from V and 2 bases from J, with 11 bases between. Looked up from germline, CDR1 is SGHDT and CDR2 is YYEEEE. In nucleotides, the CDR3 is TGTGCCAGCAGCTTAGGTCGCGGAGCTGGAAACACCATATATTTT. Protein sequence: CASSLGRGAGNTIYF.

The chain is built from TRBV18 and TRBJ1-1, with D possibly TRBD1 on 5 matching bases. The CDR3 has 15 amino acids. Trimming pared 6 bases from V and 1 base from J, leaving 15 bases between. Per germline, CDR1 KGHSH and CDR2 LQKENI. The CDR3 here is CASSLRGVGNTEAFF. The CDR3 bases are TGTGCCAGCTCCCTCCGGGGGGTTGGGAACACTGAAGCTTTCTTT.

The chain employs TRBV29-1 and TRBJ2-7; 9 bases agree with TRBD2. The CDR3 is 15 residues long. V lost 3 bases and J lost 7; bases outside the gene matches: 13. Germline V lookup: CDR1 SQVTM, CDR2 ANQGSEA. CDR3 coding DNA: TGCAGCGTTGAGAAGGGAGGGGCGGGGGGGACGGAGCAGTACTTC. Amino acid sequence: CSVEKGGAGGTEQYF.

The genes are TRBV7-3 and TRBJ1-1; 8 nucleotides agree with TRBD1. Germline V lookup: CDR1 SGHTA, CDR2 FQGTGA. With V trimmed by 5 bases and J by 4 bases, 6 bases remained unmatched. This CDR3 region has 14 residues. The CDR3 nucleotides are TGTGCCAGCAGCCTCGGACAGGGCAGCACTGAAGCTTTCTTT. Translating gives CASSLGQGSTEAFF.

The rearrangement links TRBV19 to TRBJ1-1, with no clear D. CDR1 LNHDA and CDR2 SQIVND come from the germline V gene (reference sequence). Between the trimmed V and J ends, which lost 5 bases and 6 bases, there was a span of 13 bases. The CDR3 has 13 residues. In nucleotides, the CDR3 is TGTGCCAGTAGTCCCGGGCCCCGGGCTGAAGCTTTCTTT. Translated, it gives CASSPGPRAEAFF.

The genes are TRBV21-1 and TRBJ1-5. TRBV21-1 is annotated as a pseudogene. The CDR3 spans 12 residues. CDR3 protein: CAGGFSNQPQHF. The CDR3 coding sequence is TGTGCCGGGGGTTTTAGCAATCAGCCCCAGCATTTT.

This chain connects TRBV27 to TRBJ2-2; 7 positions agree with TRBD1. Unmatched junction bases numbered 3, after V lost 2 bases and J lost 3 bases. Germline V lookup: CDR1 MNHEY, CDR2 SMNVEV (reference sequence). CDR3 length: 15 amino acids. In nucleotides, the CDR3 is TGTGCCAGCAGTTTAAGGGACAGCGACACCGGGGAGCTGTTTTTT. Translating it yields CASSLRDSDTGELFF.

In regard to this clone: Germline is not matched at one junction end, which may reflect a read error. The same CDR3 arises from other DNA sequences in this sample as well. The J gene is TRBJ1-1, the V gene TRBV10-3, with D possibly being TRBD1 (6 bases). Looked up from germline, CDR1 is ENHRY and CDR2 is SYGVKD. This CDR3 has 14 residues. CDR3 nucleotides: TGTGCCATTAGTGAAGGCAGGGGTGGGACTGAAGCTTTCTTT. Protein sequence: CAISEGRGGTEAFF.

This chain uses TRBV2 with TRBJ2-5; D is unresolved. Trimming shortened V by 6 bases and J by 1 base, and 12 bases separated the two germline ends. The CDR3 loop spans 14 amino acids. Germline loops: CDR1 SNHLY, CDR2 FYNNEI. The CDR3 coding sequence is TGTGCCAGCAGCCCCGAGAGGACCCAAGAGACCCAGTACTTC. Its protein product is CASSPERTQETQYF. The whole variable domain, remainder taken from reference TRBV2 and TRBJ2-5, is EPEVTQTPSHQVTQMGQEVILRCVPISNHLYFYWYRQILGQKVEFLVSFYNNEISEKSEIFDDQFSVERPDGSNFTLKIRSTKLEDSAMYFCASSPERTQETQYFGPGTRLLVL.

The rearrangement uses TRBV14 and TRBJ2-1; 9 positions agree with TRBD2. CDR3 length: 14 amino acids. Trimming cost V 6 bases and J 7 bases; bases outside gene matches: 7. Germline V gene data show CDR1 as SGHDN and CDR2 as FVKESK. CDR3 sequence reads: CASRRTSAKNEQFF. Here the CDR3 DNA reads TGTGCCAGCAGAAGGACTAGCGCGAAGAATGAGCAGTTCTTC. Drawing the rest from reference TRBV14 and TRBJ2-1, the complete variable domain is EAGVTQFPSHSVIEKGQTVTLRCDPISGHDNLYWYRRVMGKEIKFLLHFVKESKQDESGMPNNRFLAERTGGTYSTLKVQPAELEDSGVYFCASRRTSAKNEQFFGPGTRLTVL.

Note on this clone: Distinct nucleotide sequences in the sample also encode this CDR3. CDR3 region: CASSFVNTEAFF. The CDR3 coding sequence is TGTGCCAGCAGTTTCGTGAACACTGAAGCTTTCTTT. The chain has TRBV12-3 or TRBV12-4 and TRBJ1-1; D is uncertain. V was cut by 3 bases and J by 0 bases, with 2 bases left in between. This CDR3 region has 12 residues.

The chain links TRBV7-8 to TRBJ1-3; D not certain. Germline V gene data show CDR1 as SGHVS and CDR2 as FQNEAQ. The CDR3 has 15 residues. Trimming removed 5 bases from V and 0 bases from J, with 11 bases in between. The CDR3 nucleotides read TGTGCCAGCAGCCTTGGCGGGAGCTCTGGAAACACCATATATTTT. As protein: CASSLGGSSGNTIYF.

This clone was recorded only once. The CDR3 DNA reads as TGTGCCAGCAATGCGGGAGTACTTGAGCAGTTCTTC. Amino acid sequence: CASNAGVLEQFF. The chain employs TRBV2 and TRBJ2-1; TRBD2 matches 7 bases. V was pared by 7 bases and J by 9 bases, with 6 bases of the junction left unmatched. CDR1 and CDR2 from the germline V gene are SNHLY and FYNNEI. The CDR3 contains 12 residues.

The genes are TRBV15 and TRBJ1-2; weak D call: TRBD1 (5 bases). CDR3 length: 13 amino acids. Per germline, CDR1 LNHNV and CDR2 YYDKDF (reference sequence). V was trimmed by 3 bases and J by 6 bases, leaving 11 bases between them. This chain's CDR3 is CATSRGLRDGYTF. CDR3 nucleotide sequence: TGTGCCACCAGCAGGGGACTGAGAGATGGCTACACCTTC.

In this sample, this clone turned up once. J is TRBJ1-4 and V is TRBV14; D unresolved. This CDR3 has 15 residues. Looked up from germline, CDR1 is SGHDN and CDR2 is FVKESK. Trimming pared 3 bases from V and 4 bases from J, leaving 12 bases between. The CDR3 loop reads CASSHSGGFNEKLFF. CDR3 coding DNA: TGTGCCAGCAGCCACTCCGGCGGCTTTAATGAAAAACTGTTTTTT.

The chain combines TRBV19 with TRBJ2-7; D tentatively reads TRBD1 or TRBD2 (5 bases each). Trimming pared 6 bases from V and 3 bases from J, leaving 18 bases between. Per the germline V gene, CDR1 is LNHDA and CDR2 is SQIVND (reference sequence). This CDR3 region has 15 residues. CDR3 amino acids: CASRSGIGALYEQYF. The CDR3 DNA reads as TGTGCCAGTAGGTCTGGGATCGGGGCACTCTACGAGCAGTACTTC.

The table lists this clone with a few counts. The gene calls are TRBV29-1 and TRBJ1-2, with a possible D match to TRBD1 (5 bases). Germline values: CDR1 SQVTM, CDR2 ANQGSEA. The V end lost 3 bases, the J end lost 7 bases, and 21 bases lay between the germline ends. The CDR3 extends over 15 amino acids. For the CDR3, the DNA is TGCAGCGTTGATCGCCAGGGAGGGGAGGTTGGTGGCTACACCTTC. This translates into CSVDRQGGEVGGYTF.

The gene calls are TRBV7-8 and TRBJ1-1; D possibly corresponds to TRBD1 (5 bases). The CDR3 is 11 amino acids. Germline V lookup: CDR1 SGHVS, CDR2 FQNEAQ. The ends were cut back, 1 base at V and 11 bases at J, with 8 bases in the middle. The CDR3, as DNA: TGTGCCAGCAGCTTAGGGGGGAGGGCTTTCTTT. Its protein product is CASSLGGRAFF.

The rearrangement joins TRBV5-1 to TRBJ2-6, with 11 bases lining up with TRBD1. The germline V gene has CDR1 SGHRS and CDR2 YFSETQ. This CDR3 is built from 16 residues. Germline trimming cut 9 bases from V and 0 bases from J; bases unmatched to any gene: 5. DNA of the CDR3: TGCGCCACCGCCGGGACAGGGGGCTCTGGGGCCAACGTCCTGACTTTC. Translating gives CATAGTGGSGANVLTF. Supplemented by reference TRBV5-1 and TRBJ2-6, the full variable domain reads KAGVTQTPRYLIKTRGQQVTLSCSPISGHRSVSWYQQTPGQGLQFLFEYFSETQRNKGNFPGRFSGRQFSNSRSEMNVSTLELGDSALYLCATAGTGGSGANVLTFGAGSRLTVL.

In this sample, this clone turned up once. The chain uses TRBV4-1 and TRBJ2-5; TRBD1 might be the D (6 bases). Germline V gene lookup returns CDR1 MGHRA and CDR2 YSYEKL. Trimming left V 0 bases short and J 1 base short, with 15 bases between. The CDR3 is 17 amino acids. CDR3 loop: CASSQDSRQAVQETQYF. In DNA, the CDR3 is TGCGCCAGCAGCCAAGATTCTCGACAGGCCGTCCAAGAGACCCAGTACTTC.

This clone was seen a few times. The chain combines TRBV27 with TRBJ1-1; TRBD1 might be the D (5 bases). CDR1 is MNHEY and CDR2 is SMNVEV in the germline V gene (reference sequence). Trimming left V 6 bases short and J 1 base short, with 9 bases between. The CDR3 spans 13 residues. This CDR3 is CASRRTGNTEAFF. The CDR3 DNA is TGTGCCAGCAGACGCACAGGGAACACTGAAGCTTTCTTT.